Listed below are T cell receptor beta chains from one sample, sequenced in a study of vaccination effects on CD4 cells after COVID-19. Which antigens these TCRs recognize remains unknown. TCRdb's copy holds only in-frame clones and misses some; the assay was immunoSEQ multiplex PCR. This table holds more than 30,000 clones, about four fifths found once. Material: CD4+ T cells from PBMCs cultured without peptide, obtained before COVID-19 vaccination. The source is a human donor who received a COVID-19 vaccine. Each CDR3 is given with its conserved first and last residue. A D gene is named only where the DNA matches it firmly.

D gene	V gene	J gene	CDR3 protein
-	TRBV3-1/TRBV3-2	TRBJ1-1	CASSQVEGTEAFF
-	TRBV28	TRBJ1-4	CASTAGAAVNEKLFF
TRBD2	TRBV27	TRBJ2-7	CASSLAGGPHEQYF
-	TRBV5-1	TRBJ1-1	CASSLVTGVNTEAFF
-	TRBV6-1	TRBJ1-3	CASSENGLGNTIYF
-	TRBV3-1/TRBV3-2	TRBJ2-7	CASSQGLYEQYF
-	TRBV13	TRBJ1-2	CASRLAGGNYGYTF
-	TRBV28	TRBJ1-2	CASSLGQGYGYTF
TRBD1	TRBV7-2	TRBJ1-2	CASSLFRDRLSYTF
-	TRBV27	TRBJ2-7	CASSLVGGPLSYEQYF
TRBD1	TRBV5-4	TRBJ1-2	CASSRVGTGWGGYTF
-	TRBV4-2	TRBJ2-2	CASSTHQGGELFF
-	TRBV20-1	TRBJ2-1	CSASRGVGNEQFF
-	TRBV24-1	TRBJ1-2	CATSTGLGQWGYTF
-	TRBV28	TRBJ1-1	CASSQQGNTEAFF
-	TRBV3-1/TRBV3-2	TRBJ1-6	CASSQGWGRANSPLHF
-	TRBV7-9	TRBJ1-6	CASRPLGESPLHF
-	TRBV5-6	TRBJ1-2	CASSFGNRVFYGYTF
TRBD2	TRBV10-3	TRBJ2-2	CAISESSGRNTGELFF
TRBD2	TRBV19	TRBJ2-3	CASSRTSGGYPSSTDTQYF
-	TRBV14	TRBJ2-2	CASSSWNTGELFF
-	TRBV6-5	TRBJ1-5	CASSPGLNQPQHF
TRBD1	TRBV6-2/TRBV6-3	TRBJ1-1	CASSYWQTGEAFF
TRBD1	TRBV4-3	TRBJ1-3	CASSQGRQGTSGNTIYF
-	TRBV3-1/TRBV3-2	TRBJ1-2	CASSQIEGERGYTF
TRBD1	TRBV28	TRBJ1-1	CASSVRGQISLGAFF
-	TRBV11-1	TRBJ2-7	CASSPGTLRYEQYF
TRBD1	TRBV5-1	TRBJ1-2	CASSYGQGNGYTF
-	TRBV10-3	TRBJ1-5	CAISESGISNQPQHF
-	TRBV12-3/TRBV12-4	TRBJ2-3	CASGRGSTDTQYF
TRBD1	TRBV6-6	TRBJ1-3	CASSQRWGQGFRNTIYF
TRBD2	TRBV11-2	TRBJ2-1	CASSWTSGAYNEQFF
TRBD1	TRBV4-1	TRBJ1-1	CASSQDRGESTEAFF
-	TRBV3-1/TRBV3-2	TRBJ2-7	CASSPPGSRFKQYF
-	TRBV9	TRBJ2-2	CASSWGGGNTGELFF
-	TRBV4-1	TRBJ2-5	CASSQRRQETQYF
-	TRBV10-3	TRBJ2-5	CAISDPGETQYF
TRBD2	TRBV7-9	TRBJ2-5	CAGSGGAQETQYF
-	TRBV3-1/TRBV3-2	TRBJ1-3	CASSPSALSGNTIYF
-	TRBV25-1	TRBJ2-1	CASSESEWSNEQFF
TRBD2	TRBV19	TRBJ2-2	CASSLGLAGGTGELFF
-	TRBV9	TRBJ1-6	CASSPTVTGSPLHF
TRBD2	TRBV7-2	TRBJ2-5	CASSLGGTSGVQETQYF
-	TRBV2	TRBJ2-2	CASSRLVAGELFF
-	TRBV18	TRBJ1-1	CASSPRTTGHPEAFF
-	TRBV4-2	TRBJ1-1	CASSQDRTKVGNTEAFF
TRBD2	TRBV3-1/TRBV3-2	TRBJ2-2	CASSPFSGGNTGELFF
-	TRBV18	TRBJ2-7	CASSSDGPEQYF
-	TRBV5-1	TRBJ2-7	CASSQEGKQYF
-	TRBV2	TRBJ2-1	CASSPADNEQFF
-	TRBV30	TRBJ1-6	CAWTLDSAYNSPLHF
-	TRBV7-8	TRBJ2-7	CASSLAGSDEQYF